A selection of T cell receptor beta chains follows, all from one sample in a study of beta chain features in type 1 diabetes. Using immunoSEQ multiplex PCR, the repertoire was profiled, and TCRdb retains in-frame clones only, with some absent. The data show more than 300,000 clones, around 12% seen once. Sequenced: naive CD4+ T cells from blood. All receptors derive from a young woman with type 1 diabetes. CDR3s include the opening cysteine and the closing phenylalanine or tryptophan. D genes are given only for firm matches. Expanded clones get a size class; other rows say once, few or many, or leave the size out.

TRBV29-1	-	few	TRBJ1-3	TGCAGCGTTCGCCAGGGTGGAAACACCATATATTTT	CSVRQGGNTIYF
TRBV2	TRBD1	once	TRBJ2-1	TGTGCCAGCAAGAAGGACAGGCCGCGGGACAATGAGCAGTTCTTC	CASKKDRPRDNEQFF
TRBV30	-	-	TRBJ1-2	TGTGCCTGGACCATCAACCCCGGCTATGGCTACACCTTC	CAWTINPGYGYTF
TRBV5-1	TRBD2	-	TRBJ2-7	TGCGCCAGCAGCCTCACTCGGACTAGCGGCATTCCCTACGAGCAGTACTTC	CASSLTRTSGIPYEQYF
TRBV4-2	TRBD2	few	TRBJ2-3	TGTGCCAGCAGCAATGGGAGGGCCGGGGGGGATACGCAGTATTTT	CASSNGRAGGDTQYF
TRBV30	-	-	TRBJ2-7	TGTGCCTGGGCGGAGGGTTCCTACGAGCAGTACTTC	CAWAEGSYEQYF
TRBV6-6	-	-	TRBJ2-5	TGTGCCAGCAGTTCCATAGAAGAGACCCAGTACTTC	CASSSIEETQYF
TRBV6-5	-	few	TRBJ2-7	TGTGCCAGCAGTCAACGGACAACCTTGCGCGAGCAGTACTTC	CASSQRTTLREQYF
TRBV5-1	-	few	TRBJ2-6	TGCGCCAGCAGCTCCCTCTCTATCGCCAACGTCCTGACTTTC	CASSSLSIANVLTF
TRBV29-1	TRBD1	-	TRBJ2-7	TGCAGCGGGGGACAGACCTACGAGCAGTACTTC	CSGGQTYEQYF
TRBV18	-	-	TRBJ2-7	TGTGCCAGCTCACCACAGGCGGGGGCCCCCTACGAGCAGTACTTC	CASSPQAGAPYEQYF
TRBV7-2	TRBD1	few	TRBJ2-7	TGTGCCAGCAGCCCTCGACAGGGGGCCCCTCGCGAGCAGTACTTC	CASSPRQGAPREQYF
TRBV9	-	-	TRBJ1-2	TGTGCCAGCAGTAGTGCGGGAGGCTACACCTTC	CASSSAGGYTF
TRBV28	-	-	TRBJ1-1	TGTGCCAGCAGTTTCAGTCCAGTCCGTCCTCAAGCTTTCTTT	CASSFSPVRPQAFF
TRBV7-9	-	-	TRBJ2-3	TGTGCCAGCAGCTTAGAACAGCTTCGCACAGATACGCAGTATTTT	CASSLEQLRTDTQYF
TRBV30	-	few	TRBJ2-1	TGTGCCTGGCGTCGGTACAATGAGCAGTTCTTC	CAWRRYNEQFF
TRBV4-1	-	few	TRBJ2-7	TGCGCCAGCAGCCAAGTAACACGTCAAAACTACGAGCAGTACTTC	CASSQVTRQNYEQYF
TRBV7-2	-	few	TRBJ2-3	TGTGCCAGCAGCTTAGTCCCTTGGCAGGGTAGGGAAGATACGCAGTATTTT	CASSLVPWQGREDTQYF
TRBV5-1	-	few	TRBJ2-1	TGCGCCAGCAGTAGAGGGTCTGGGTCCTACAATGAGCAGTTCTTC	CASSRGSGSYNEQFF
TRBV6-1	TRBD1	-	TRBJ2-1	TGTGCCAGCAGTGAAACTCCAGGGGGTGTCTACAATGAGCAGTTCTTC	CASSETPGGVYNEQFF
TRBV19	-	-	TRBJ2-1	TGTGCCAGTAGCCCCCACAGGGCGTACTTCAATGAGCAGTTCTTC	CASSPHRAYFNEQFF
TRBV28	-	-	TRBJ2-3	TGTGCCAGCAGTTTAGCCGCCCTCGGTACGCAGTATTTT	CASSLAALGTQYF
TRBV5-4	TRBD1	-	TRBJ2-5	TGTGCCAGCAGCTTTTGGGGATCAGGGGGCCGGGAGACCCAGTACTTC	CASSFWGSGGRETQYF
TRBV15	-	few	TRBJ2-1	TGTGCCACCAGCAGGGGCAGCTCCTACAATGAGCAGTTCTTC	CATSRGSSYNEQFF
TRBV7-9	-	few	TRBJ1-1	TGTGCCAGCAGCTTCCCCGGGACTGAAGCTTTCTTT	CASSFPGTEAFF